What follows are 2 T cell receptor beta chains derived from one specimen sequenced in a study of T cell repertoires in cytomegalovirus infection. TCRdb ran MiXCR on the reads and lists one entry per CDR3 protein. The sample comprises about 400,000 distinct CDR3 sequences, roughly 36% of which are singletons, and about 13% rests with the top ten. No cognate antigen is known for these TCRs. The sample here was cultured PBMCs, taken from culture after CMV antigen stimulation. The receptors shown here come from a human donor in good health (CMV status not recorded). Some clones in this sample may be carry-over from other donors' samples.

This chain links TRBV6-1 with TRBJ2-4, with 14 nucleotides matching TRBD2. Germline CDR1 and CDR2: MNHNS and SASEGT. The CDR3 loop spans 18 amino acids. Unmatched junction bases numbered 6, after V lost 4 bases and J lost 1 base. CDR3 sequence: CASSVRLAGGGAKNIQYF. Written as DNA, the CDR3 is TGTGCCAGCAGTGTCCGACTAGCGGGAGGGGGGGCCAAAAACATTCAGTACTTC.

This clonotype was recorded at least ten times. CDR3 sequence (DNA): TGTGCCAGCAGCCTACCCGGGACTAGCGGCCCCCAAGAGACCCAGTACTTC. Protein sequence: CASSLPGTSGPQETQYF. This rearrangement joins TRBV7-2 to TRBJ2-5; 11 bases are a match to TRBD2. The ends lost 5 bases at V and 1 base at J; junction bases unmatched: 9. Germline CDR1 is SGHTA and CDR2 is FQGNSA. This CDR3 contains 17 residues.